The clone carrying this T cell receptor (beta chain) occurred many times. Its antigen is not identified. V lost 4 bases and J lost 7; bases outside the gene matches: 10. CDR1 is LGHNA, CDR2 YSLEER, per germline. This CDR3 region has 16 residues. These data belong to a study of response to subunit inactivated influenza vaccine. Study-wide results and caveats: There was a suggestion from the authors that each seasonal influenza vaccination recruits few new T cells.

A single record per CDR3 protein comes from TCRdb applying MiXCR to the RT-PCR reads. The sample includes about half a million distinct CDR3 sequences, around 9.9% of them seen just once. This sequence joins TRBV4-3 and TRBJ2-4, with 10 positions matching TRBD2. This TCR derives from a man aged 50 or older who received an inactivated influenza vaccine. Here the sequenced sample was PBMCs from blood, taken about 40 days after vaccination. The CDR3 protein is CASSRTIAGGSNIQYF. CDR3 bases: TGCGCCAGCAGCCGAACGATAGCGGGAGGTTCGAACATTCAGTACTTC.